This T cell receptor beta chain appears in the sequencing data of a study of blood T cell repertoires in COVID-19. Study background: There were acute and convalescent COVID-19 samples, and they came from the United States, Italy and Spain.

Assay: immunoSEQ multiplex PCR; the TCRdb copy retains only in-frame clones and omits some. This sample yields approximately 270,000 clones, of which roughly 88% are seen a single time; over 1.3% belongs to the top ten. Input material: peripheral blood. This TCR was recovered from a man aged 80 or over with acute or convalescent COVID-19.

In nucleotides, the CDR3 is TGTGCCAGCAGCCCAGGACAGGGGGCGGGCTATGGCTACACCTTC. Protein sequence: CASSPGQGAGYGYTF. The rearrangement links TRBV7-2 to TRBJ1-2; TRBD1 matches at 11 bases. This CDR3 region has 15 residues. The V gene end was trimmed by 5 bases and the J gene end by 4 bases; junction bases not matched to a gene: 6. Germline loops: CDR1 SGHTA, CDR2 FQGNSA.